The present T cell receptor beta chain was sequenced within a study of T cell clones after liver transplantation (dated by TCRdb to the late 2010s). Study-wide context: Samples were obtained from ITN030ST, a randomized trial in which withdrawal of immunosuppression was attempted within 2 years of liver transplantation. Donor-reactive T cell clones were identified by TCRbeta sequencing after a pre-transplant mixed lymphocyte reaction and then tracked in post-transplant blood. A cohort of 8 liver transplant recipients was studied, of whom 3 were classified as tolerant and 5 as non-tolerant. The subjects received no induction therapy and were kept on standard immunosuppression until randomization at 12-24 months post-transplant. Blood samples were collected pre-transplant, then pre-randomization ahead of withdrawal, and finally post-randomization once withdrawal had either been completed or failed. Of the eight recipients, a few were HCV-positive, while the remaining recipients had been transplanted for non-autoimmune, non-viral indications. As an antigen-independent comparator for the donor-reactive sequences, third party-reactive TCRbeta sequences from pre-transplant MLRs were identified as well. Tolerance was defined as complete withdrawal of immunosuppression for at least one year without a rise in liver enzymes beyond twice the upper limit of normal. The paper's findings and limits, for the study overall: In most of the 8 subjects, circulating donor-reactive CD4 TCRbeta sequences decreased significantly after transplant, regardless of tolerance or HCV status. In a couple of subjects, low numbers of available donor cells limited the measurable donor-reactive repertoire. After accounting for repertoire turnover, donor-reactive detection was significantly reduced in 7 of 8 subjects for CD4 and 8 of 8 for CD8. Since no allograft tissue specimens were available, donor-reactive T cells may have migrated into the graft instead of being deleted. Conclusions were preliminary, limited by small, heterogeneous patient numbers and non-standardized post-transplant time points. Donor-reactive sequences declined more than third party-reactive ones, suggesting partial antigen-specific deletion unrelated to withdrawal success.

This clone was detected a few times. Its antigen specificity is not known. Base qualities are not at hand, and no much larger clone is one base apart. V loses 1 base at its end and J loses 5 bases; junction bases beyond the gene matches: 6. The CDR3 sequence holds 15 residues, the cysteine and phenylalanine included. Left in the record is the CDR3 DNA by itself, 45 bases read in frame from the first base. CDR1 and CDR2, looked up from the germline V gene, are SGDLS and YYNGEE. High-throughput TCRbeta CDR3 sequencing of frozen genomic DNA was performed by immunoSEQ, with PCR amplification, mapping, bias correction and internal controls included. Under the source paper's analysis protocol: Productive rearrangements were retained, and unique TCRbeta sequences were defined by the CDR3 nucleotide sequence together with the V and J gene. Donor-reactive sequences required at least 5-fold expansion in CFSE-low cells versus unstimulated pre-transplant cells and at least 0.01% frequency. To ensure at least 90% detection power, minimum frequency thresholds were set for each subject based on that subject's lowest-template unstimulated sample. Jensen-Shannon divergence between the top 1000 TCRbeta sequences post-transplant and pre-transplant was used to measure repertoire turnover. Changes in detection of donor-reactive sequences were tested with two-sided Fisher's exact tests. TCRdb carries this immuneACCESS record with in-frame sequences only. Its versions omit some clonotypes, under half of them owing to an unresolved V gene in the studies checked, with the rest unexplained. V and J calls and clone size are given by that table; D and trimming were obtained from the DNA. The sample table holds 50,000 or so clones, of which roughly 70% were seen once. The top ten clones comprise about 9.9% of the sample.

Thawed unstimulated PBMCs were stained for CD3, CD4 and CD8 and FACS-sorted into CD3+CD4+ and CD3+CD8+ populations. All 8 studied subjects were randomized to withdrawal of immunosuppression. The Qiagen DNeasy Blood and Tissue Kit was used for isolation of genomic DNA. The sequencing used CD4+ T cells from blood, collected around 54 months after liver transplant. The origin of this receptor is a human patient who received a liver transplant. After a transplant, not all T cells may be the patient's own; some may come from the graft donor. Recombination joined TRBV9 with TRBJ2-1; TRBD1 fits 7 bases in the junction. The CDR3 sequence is CASSVNTGVNNEQFF. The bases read TGTGCCAGCAGCGTAAACACAGGGGTGAACAATGAGCAGTTCTTC.